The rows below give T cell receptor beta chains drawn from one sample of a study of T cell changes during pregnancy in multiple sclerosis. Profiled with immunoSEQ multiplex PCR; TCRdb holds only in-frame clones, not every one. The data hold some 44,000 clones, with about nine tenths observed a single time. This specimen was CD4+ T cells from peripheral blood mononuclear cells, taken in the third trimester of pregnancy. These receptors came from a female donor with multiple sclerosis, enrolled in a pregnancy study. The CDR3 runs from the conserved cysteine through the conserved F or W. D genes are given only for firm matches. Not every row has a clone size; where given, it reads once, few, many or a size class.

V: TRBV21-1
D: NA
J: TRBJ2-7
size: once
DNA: TGTGCCAGCAGTTGGGGGGGTTCCTACGAGCAGTACTTC
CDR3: CASSWGGSYEQYF

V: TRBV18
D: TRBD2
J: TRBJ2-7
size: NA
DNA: TGTGCCAGCTCACTAGGGACTAGCGCCTACGAGCAGTACTTC
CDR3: CASSLGTSAYEQYF

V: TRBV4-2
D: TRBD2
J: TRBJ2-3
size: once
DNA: TGTGCCAGCAGCCAAGATCGACTAGCGGGAGGGCCCGATACGCAGTATTTT
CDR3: CASSQDRLAGGPDTQYF

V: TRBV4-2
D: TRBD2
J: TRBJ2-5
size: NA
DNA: TGTGCCAGCAGCCAATCCCCGGGAGGGGGCCAAGAGACCCAGTACTTC
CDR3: CASSQSPGGGQETQYF

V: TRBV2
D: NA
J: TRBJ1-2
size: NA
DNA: TGTGCCAGCAGTGACCAGGGCGTCTTTGGCTACACCTTC
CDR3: CASSDQGVFGYTF

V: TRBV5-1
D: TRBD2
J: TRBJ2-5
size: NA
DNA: TGCGCCAGCAGCTTACTCGGACTAGCGGGAGGGCCAGGGCAAGAGACCCAGTACTTC
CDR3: CASSLLGLAGGPGQETQYF

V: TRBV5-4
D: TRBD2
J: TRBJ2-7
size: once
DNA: TGTGCCAGCAGCCAGGGACTAGGGGTTTACGAGCAGTACTTC
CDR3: CASSQGLGVYEQYF

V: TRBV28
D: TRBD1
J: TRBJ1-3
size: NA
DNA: TGTGCCAGCAGATACGGGACAGGTTATTCTGGAAACACCATATATTTT
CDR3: CASRYGTGYSGNTIYF

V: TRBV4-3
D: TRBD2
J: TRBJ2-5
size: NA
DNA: TGCGCCAGCAGCCAAGGTAGCGGGAGAGGGCAAGAGACCCAGTACTTC
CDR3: CASSQGSGRGQETQYF

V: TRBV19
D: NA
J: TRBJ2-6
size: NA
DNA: TGTGCCAGTAGTATTCTAAGCGGCTCTGGGGCCAACGTCCTGACTTTC
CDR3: CASSILSGSGANVLTF

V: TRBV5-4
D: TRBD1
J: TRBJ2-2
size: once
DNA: TGTGCCAGCAGCTTGGGACAGGGGAGCACCGGGGAGCTGTTTTTT
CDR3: CASSLGQGSTGELFF

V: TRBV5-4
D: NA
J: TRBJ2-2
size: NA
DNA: TGTGCCAGCAGCACCGGGAGAGTCCCAAAGACCGGGGAGCTGTTTTTT
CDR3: CASSTGRVPKTGELFF

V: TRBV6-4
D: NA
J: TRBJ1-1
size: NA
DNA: TGTGCCAGCAGTGCGGGGATGAACACTGAAGCTTTCTTT
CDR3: CASSAGMNTEAFF

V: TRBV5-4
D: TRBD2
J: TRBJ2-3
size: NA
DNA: TGTGCCAGCAGCTTGGGGACTAGCGGGAAAACAGATACGCAGTATTTT
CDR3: CASSLGTSGKTDTQYF

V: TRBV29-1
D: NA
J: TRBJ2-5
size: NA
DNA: TGCAGCGTTGGGGGGTTCGGGACATACCGACAAGAGACCCAGTACTTC
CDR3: CSVGGFGTYRQETQYF

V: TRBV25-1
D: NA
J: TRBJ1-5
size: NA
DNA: TGTGCCAGCAGTGGTGCAGGGAAGAATCAGCCCCAGCATTTT
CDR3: CASSGAGKNQPQHF

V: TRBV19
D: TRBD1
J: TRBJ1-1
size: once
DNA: TGTGCCAGTAGTGTGTCCGGGACAGGGGCAAGGAGTGGGACTGAAGCTTTCTTT
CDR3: CASSVSGTGARSGTEAFF

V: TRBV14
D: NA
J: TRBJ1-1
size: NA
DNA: TGTGCCAGCAGCCAAGGGCTCGGGACAACCATGAACACTGAAGCTTTCTTT
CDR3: CASSQGLGTTMNTEAFF

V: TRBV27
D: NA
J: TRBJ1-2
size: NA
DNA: TGTGCCAGCAGTTTATCGGGGGGGGCGCGGGTCTATGGCTACACCTTC
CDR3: CASSLSGGARVYGYTF

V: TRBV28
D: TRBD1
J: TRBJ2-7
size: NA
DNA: TGTGCCAGCAGTGGGGGGGGGACAGGGGATTACGAGCAGTACTTC
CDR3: CASSGGGTGDYEQYF

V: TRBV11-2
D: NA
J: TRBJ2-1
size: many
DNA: TGTGCCAGCAGTCCGCAGGGCAATGAGCAGTTCTTC
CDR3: CASSPQGNEQFF

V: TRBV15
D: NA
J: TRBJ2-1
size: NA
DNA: TGTGCCACCAGCAGAGAGCGGACTCCAGCAGAAAATGAGCAGTTCTTC
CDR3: CATSRERTPAENEQFF

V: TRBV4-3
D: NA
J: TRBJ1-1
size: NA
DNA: TGCGCCAGCAGGCCTACAGGCAACACTGAAGCTTTCTTT
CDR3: CASRPTGNTEAFF

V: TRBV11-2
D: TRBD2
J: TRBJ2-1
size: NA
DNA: TGTGCCAGCAGCTACCAGGGACTAGCGGGAGGGGCCAATGAGCAGTTCTTC
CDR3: CASSYQGLAGGANEQFF

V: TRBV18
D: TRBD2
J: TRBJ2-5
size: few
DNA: TGTGCCAGCTCACTAGGACTAGCGAGCCACCAAGAGACCCAGTACTTC
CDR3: CASSLGLASHQETQYF

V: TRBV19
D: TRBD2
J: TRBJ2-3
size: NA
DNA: TGTGCCAGTAGTATAGCCCCAACTAGCGGCTTCACAGATACGCAGTATTTT
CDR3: CASSIAPTSGFTDTQYF

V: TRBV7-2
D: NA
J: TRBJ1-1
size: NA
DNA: TGTGCCAGCAGCTTGAACGGAGTTGGGACTGAAGCTTTCTTT
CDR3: CASSLNGVGTEAFF